The present T cell receptor (beta chain) was sequenced within a study of blood T cell repertoires in COVID-19. Across the whole study: The United States, Italy and Spain were the sources of the acute and convalescent COVID-19 samples. T cells, B-cell-depleted T cells, or PBMCs supplied cDNA or gDNA.

The CDR3 has 13 residues. Germline lookup yields CDR1 LNHNV and CDR2 YYDKDF (reference sequence). The V and J ends lost 0 bases and 10 bases respectively, with 12 bases between them. Assay used: immunoSEQ multiplex PCR; TCRdb lists only in-frame clones, some missing. The repertoire holds 540,000 or so clones, with about 88% as singletons. The V call is TRBV15, the J call TRBJ1-1, with D perhaps TRBD1 (5 bases). This sequence originates from a woman aged 45-65 years with COVID-19, enrolled during active disease. The sequenced sample consisted of peripheral blood. CDR3 amino acids: CATSRDVGRGAFF. The DNA for the CDR3 is TGTGCCACCAGCAGAGATGTGGGGCGGGGAGCTTTCTTT.